This is a list of T cell receptor beta chains from one sample in a study of T-cell reconstitution after alpha-beta-depleted transplantation in children. Via MiXCR, TCRdb re-called the PCR reads, giving one row per CDR3 protein. The sample lists about 640,000 distinct CDR3 sequences; 16% were seen once. The sequencing used PBMCs from the stem cell graft donor, collected from the stem cell graft. Every receptor here comes from a human donor who donated a stem cell graft to a child with acute myeloid leukemia. The CDR3 runs from the conserved cysteine through the conserved F or W. The D gene is left open where the match is weak. A row's size may be missing; if present it is once, few, many or a size class.

v_call,cdr3_length,j_call,d_call,clone_size,cdr3_nt,cdr3_aa
TRBV6-5,14,TRBJ1-1,TRBD1,few,TGTGCCAGCAGCCAATGGGGACAGGATAACAAAGCTTTCTTT,CASSQWGQDNKAFF
TRBV20-1,16,TRBJ2-1,TRBD2,many,TGCAGTGCTAGAGATACCCTAGCGGAGACATACAATGAGCAGTTCTTC,CSARDTLAETYNEQFF
TRBV10-3,18,TRBJ1-5,.,few,TGTGCCATCAGTGAGGGACCGGGGGAGACTGTTGCCAATCAGCCCCAGCATTTT,CAISEGPGETVANQPQHF
TRBV12-3/TRBV12-4,15,TRBJ2-6,.,.,TGTGCCATCCATCCCCCACGTTCTGGGGCCAACGTCCTGACTTTC,CAIHPPRSGANVLTF
TRBV6-1,14,TRBJ1-6,TRBD1,few,TGTGCCACCACCGGGACAGGGGACCATTCACCCCTCCACTTT,CATTGTGDHSPLHF
TRBV20-1,13,TRBJ1-4,.,many,TGCAGTGCTAACAAGGGGGTTAGTCAAAAACTGTTTTTT,CSANKGVSQKLFF
TRBV20-1,18,TRBJ1-5,.,once,TGCAGTGCTAGAGACCGAGACAGAGATACCCTTAGCAATCAGCCCCAGCATTTT,CSARDRDRDTLSNQPQHF
TRBV21-1,17,TRBJ2-6,.,few,TGTGCCAGCAGCAAACCATCAACGGGGGCTGGGGCCAACGTCCTGACTTTC,CASSKPSTGAGANVLTF
TRBV5-1,15,TRBJ1-1,.,few,TGCGCCAGCAGCTTGGCCGAAGGGGGGAACACTGAAGCTTTCTTT,CASSLAEGGNTEAFF
TRBV12-3/TRBV12-4,17,TRBJ1-4,.,.,TGTGCCAGCAGCACGGGGACCTCAACGGTAACTAATGAAAAACTGTTTTTT,CASSTGTSTVTNEKLFF
TRBV10-3,12,TRBJ2-5,.,many,TGTGCCATCAGTGAGTCTGGTCAGACCCAGTACTTC,CAISESGQTQYF
TRBV11-2,18,TRBJ2-1,TRBD2,once,TGTGCCAGCAGCTCGAAAAGAGGGACTAGCGGGAGACACAATGAGCAGTTCTTC,CASSSKRGTSGRHNEQFF
TRBV20-1,17,TRBJ2-1,TRBD2,few,TGCAGTGCTAGAGATTACGGGACTAGCGGCTCCTACAATGAGCAGTTCTTC,CSARDYGTSGSYNEQFF
TRBV15,14,TRBJ2-2,.,.,TGTGCCACCAAGAGCCATTCGAACACCGGGGAGCTGTTTTTT,CATKSHSNTGELFF
TRBV20-1,14,TRBJ1-3,.,many,TGCAGTGCTAGAACTACAGGGTCCGGAAACACCATATATTTT,CSARTTGSGNTIYF
TRBV5-6,16,TRBJ2-5,.,.,TGTGCCAGCAGCTTGTTCTATTTGGCTCCCCAAGAGACCCAGTACTTC,CASSLFYLAPQETQYF
TRBV20-1,12,TRBJ2-2,.,many,TGCAGTGCTAGCGTTGGGACCGGGGAGCTGTTTTTT,CSASVGTGELFF
TRBV12-3/TRBV12-4,19,TRBJ1-6,.,.,TGTGCCAGCAGTTTACAACGATACCGGATGAGCTCCTATAATTCACCCCTCCACTTT,CASSLQRYRMSSYNSPLHF
TRBV24-1,15,TRBJ2-1,.,many,TGTGCCACCAGTGATTTAGGAAGGGGAGACAATGAGCAGTTCTTC,CATSDLGRGDNEQFF
TRBV5-1,16,TRBJ1-1,.,few,TGCGCCAGCAGCTTGGACCTTGTCGGTTTGGGCACTGAAGCTTTCTTT,CASSLDLVGLGTEAFF
TRBV15,13,TRBJ1-3,.,.,TGTGCCACCAGTTCGTTCTCTGGAAACACCATATATTTT,CATSSFSGNTIYF
TRBV7-2,16,TRBJ1-6,.,.,TGTGCCAGCAGCTATTCCGGGACTCCAGGAGGTTCACCCCTCCACTTT,CASSYSGTPGGSPLHF
TRBV29-1,11,TRBJ1-4,.,many,TGCAGCGTCCTGGGTAATGAAAAACTGTTTTTT,CSVLGNEKLFF
TRBV20-1,14,TRBJ2-2,.,.,TGCAGTGCTGCGAGACAGGTCGGGGCCGGGGAGCTGTTTTTT,CSAARQVGAGELFF
TRBV7-2,16,TRBJ2-7,TRBD2,.,TGTGCCAGCAGCCAAGGGGCTAGCGGGGGAGCCTACGAGCAGTACTTC,CASSQGASGGAYEQYF
TRBV7-2,15,TRBJ1-4,TRBD1,.,TGTGCCAGCAGCTTCGACAGGGCAACTAATGAAAAACTGTTTTTT,CASSFDRATNEKLFF
TRBV29-1,11,TRBJ1-2,.,.,TGCAGCGTTGCAGGGGTAGGAGGCTACACCTTC,CSVAGVGGYTF
TRBV5-6,14,TRBJ2-5,TRBD1,many,TGTGCCAGCAGCCTAACTGGGACAGCAGAGACCCAGTACTTC,CASSLTGTAETQYF
TRBV20-1,13,TRBJ2-3,TRBD2,many,TGCAGTGCTGATGCGGGGGTAGCAGATACGCAGTATTTT,CSADAGVADTQYF
TRBV7-2,14,TRBJ1-2,TRBD1,few,TGTGCCAGCAGCAATACCGGGACAGGGGATGGCTACACCTTC,CASSNTGTGDGYTF
TRBV29-1,14,TRBJ2-2,.,many,TGCAGCGTTCATCGGTCAGGGACCACCGGGGAGCTGTTTTTT,CSVHRSGTTGELFF
TRBV20-1,12,TRBJ2-3,.,.,TGCAGTGCTAGAGTTCCCACAGATACGCAGTATTTT,CSARVPTDTQYF
TRBV7-9,14,TRBJ1-5,.,.,TGTGCCAGCAGCGAGCACTCAACAGAGCAGCCCCAGCATTTT,CASSEHSTEQPQHF
TRBV7-9,14,TRBJ1-2,.,few,TGTGCCAGCAGCCCCAGAGAGGGTACCTATGGCTACACCTTC,CASSPREGTYGYTF
TRBV6-2/TRBV6-3,19,TRBJ2-1,TRBD2,.,TGTGCCAGCAGTTTCCCACTAGCGGGGGGCGTAATAGGCAACAATGAGCAGTTCTTC,CASSFPLAGGVIGNNEQFF
TRBV7-9,13,TRBJ2-5,TRBD1,.,TGTGCCAGCGCAGGGGGCCGGATAGAGACCCAGTACTTC,CASAGGRIETQYF
TRBV5-1,16,TRBJ2-7,TRBD2,few,TGCGCCAGCAGCGTGATCGGGCGGGGGAACTCCTACGAGCAGTACTTC,CASSVIGRGNSYEQYF
TRBV5-1,17,TRBJ2-6,TRBD1,.,TGCGCCAGCAGCCCCCTGGGACAGGGATCCGGGGCCAACGTCCTGACTTTC,CASSPLGQGSGANVLTF
TRBV7-2,16,TRBJ2-1,TRBD2,many,TGTGCCAGCAGCTTAGCGCGGGGGGCTGGCTACAATGAGCAGTTCTTC,CASSLARGAGYNEQFF
TRBV11-3,15,TRBJ2-1,TRBD1,.,TGTGCCAGCAGCCAGGACAGGGGGTCGTACAATGATCAGTTCTTC,CASSQDRGSYNDQFF
TRBV6-1,15,TRBJ2-1,TRBD2,.,TGTGCCAGCATCATTAGCGGGGGGGCTTTTGGCGAGCAGTTCTTC,CASIISGGAFGEQFF
TRBV5-1,15,TRBJ2-3,TRBD1,.,TGCGCCAGCCAAACACAGGGGAGTAGCACAGATACGCAGTATTTT,CASQTQGSSTDTQYF
TRBV4-2,11,TRBJ2-1,.,many,TGTGCCAGCAGCTCTCAACATGAGCAGTTCTTC,CASSSQHEQFF
TRBV20-1,15,TRBJ1-2,.,.,TGCAGTGCTAGAGATGTTCAGCAGTCTAACTATGGCTACACCTTC,CSARDVQQSNYGYTF
TRBV20-1,11,TRBJ1-2,.,many,TGCAGTGCTAGCCAGGGTGAAGGCTACACCTTC,CSASQGEGYTF
TRBV4-3,15,TRBJ2-1,TRBD2,.,TGCGCCAGCAGCGCCGGGAGGGGGGGGTACAATGAGCAGTTCTTC,CASSAGRGGYNEQFF
TRBV6-2/TRBV6-3,14,TRBJ2-3,TRBD2,.,TGTGCCAGCGGCTTAGCGGGGCCCACAGATACGCAGTATTTT,CASGLAGPTDTQYF
TRBV12-3/TRBV12-4,13,TRBJ1-2,.,many,TGTGCCAGCAGTCCGGGACCCCACTATGGCTACACCTTC,CASSPGPHYGYTF
TRBV5-6,17,TRBJ2-5,.,many,TGTGCCAGCAGCCAGACGAACATGGTAGGAGTGGGGGAGACCCAGTACTTC,CASSQTNMVGVGETQYF
TRBV5-5,17,TRBJ2-1,TRBD1,.,TGTGCCAGCAGCTTGGGACAGGGGGCAAAGTTCTACAATGAGCAGTTCTTC,CASSLGQGAKFYNEQFF